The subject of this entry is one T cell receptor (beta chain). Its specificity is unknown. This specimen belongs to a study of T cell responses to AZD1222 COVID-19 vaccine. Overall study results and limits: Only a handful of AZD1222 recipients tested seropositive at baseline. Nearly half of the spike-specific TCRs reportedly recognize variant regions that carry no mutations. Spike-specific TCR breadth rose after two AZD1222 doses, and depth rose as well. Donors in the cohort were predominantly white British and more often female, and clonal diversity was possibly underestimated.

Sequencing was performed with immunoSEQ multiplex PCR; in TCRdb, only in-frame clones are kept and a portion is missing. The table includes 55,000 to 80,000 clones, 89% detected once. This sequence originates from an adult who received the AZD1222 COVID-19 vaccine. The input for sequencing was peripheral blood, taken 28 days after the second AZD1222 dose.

Here the CDR3 reads CASSIGDTNTGELFF. The DNA of the CDR3 is TGTGCCAGTAGTATAGGCGATACGAACACCGGGGAGCTGTTTTTT. The V gene is TRBV19, the J gene TRBJ2-2; D unclear. The CDR3 consists of 15 residues. From germline, CDR1 is LNHDA and CDR2 SQIVND (reference sequence). Between the trimmed V and J ends, which lost 1 base and 0 bases, there was a span of 6 bases.